This T cell receptor (beta chain) was identified in a study of control samples from healthy donors and cancer patients. Clones were read by immunoSEQ multiplex PCR, and TCRdb kept only the in-frame ones, dropping some. The sample has 120,000 or so clones, roughly 90% seen once. This clone was detected once. The length of the CDR3 is 14 residues. Germline V CDR1 and CDR2: WNHNN, SYGVQD (reference sequence). J was trimmed by 5 bases and V by 4 bases; bases with no gene match: 7. The sequenced material came from blood. The TCR sequence derives from a man aged 18 to 29 in good health. This chain uses TRBV10-1 with TRBJ2-7, with 8 bases lining up with TRBD1. The CDR3 DNA is TGCGCCAGCAGTGGCCAAGACAGGGGCCACGAGCAGTACTTC. Its protein is CASSGQDRGHEQYF.